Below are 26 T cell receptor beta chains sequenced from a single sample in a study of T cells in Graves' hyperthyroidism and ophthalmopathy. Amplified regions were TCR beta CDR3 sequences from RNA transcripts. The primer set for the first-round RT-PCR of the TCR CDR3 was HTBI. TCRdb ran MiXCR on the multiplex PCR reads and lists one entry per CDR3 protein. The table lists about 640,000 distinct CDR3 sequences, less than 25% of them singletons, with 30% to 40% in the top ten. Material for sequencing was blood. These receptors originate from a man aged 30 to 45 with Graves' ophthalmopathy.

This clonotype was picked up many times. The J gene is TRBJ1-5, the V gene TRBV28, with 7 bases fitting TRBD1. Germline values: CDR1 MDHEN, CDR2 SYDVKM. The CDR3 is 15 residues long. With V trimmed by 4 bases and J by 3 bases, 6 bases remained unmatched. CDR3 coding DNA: TGTGCCAGCAGTTCGTTGACAGGGATCAATCAGCCCCAGCATTTT. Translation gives CASSSLTGINQPQHF.

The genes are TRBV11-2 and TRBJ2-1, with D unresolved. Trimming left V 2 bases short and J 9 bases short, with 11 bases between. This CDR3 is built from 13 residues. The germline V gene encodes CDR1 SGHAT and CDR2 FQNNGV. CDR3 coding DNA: TGTGCCAGCAGCTTAACCAGCGACGGTGAGCAGTTCTTC. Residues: CASSLTSDGEQFF. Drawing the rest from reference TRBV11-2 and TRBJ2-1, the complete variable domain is EAGVAQSPRYKIIEKRQSVAFWCNPISGHATLYWYQQILGQGPKLLIQFQNNGVVDDSQLPKDRFSAERLKGVDSTLKIQPAKLEDSAVYLCASSLTSDGEQFFGPGTRLTVL.

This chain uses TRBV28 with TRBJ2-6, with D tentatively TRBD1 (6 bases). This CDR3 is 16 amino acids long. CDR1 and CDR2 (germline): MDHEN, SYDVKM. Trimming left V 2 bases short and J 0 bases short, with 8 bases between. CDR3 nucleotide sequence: TGTGCCAGCAGTTTAGGGACATACTCTGGGGCCAACGTCCTGACTTTC. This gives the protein CASSLGTYSGANVLTF.

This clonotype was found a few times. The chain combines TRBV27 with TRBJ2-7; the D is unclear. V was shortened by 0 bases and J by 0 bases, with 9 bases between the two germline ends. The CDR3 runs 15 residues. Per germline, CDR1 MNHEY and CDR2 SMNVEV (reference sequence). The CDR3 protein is CASSLSSGPSYEQYF. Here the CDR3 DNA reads TGTGCCAGCAGTTTATCTTCAGGCCCCTCCTACGAGCAGTACTTC.

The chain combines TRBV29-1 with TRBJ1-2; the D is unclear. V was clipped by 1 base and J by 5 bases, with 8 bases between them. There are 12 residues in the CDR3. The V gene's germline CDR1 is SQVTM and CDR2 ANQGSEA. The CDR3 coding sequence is TGCAGCGTTGAAGGGAGGCAGTATGGCTACACCTTC. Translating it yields CSVEGRQYGYTF.

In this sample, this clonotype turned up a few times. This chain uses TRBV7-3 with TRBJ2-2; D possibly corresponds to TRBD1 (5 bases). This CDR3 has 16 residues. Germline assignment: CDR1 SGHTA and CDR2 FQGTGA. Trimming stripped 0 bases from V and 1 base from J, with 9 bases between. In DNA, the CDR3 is TGTGCCAGCAGCTTAACGGGGCTGCAGAACACCGGGGAGCTGTTTTTT. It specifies CASSLTGLQNTGELFF.

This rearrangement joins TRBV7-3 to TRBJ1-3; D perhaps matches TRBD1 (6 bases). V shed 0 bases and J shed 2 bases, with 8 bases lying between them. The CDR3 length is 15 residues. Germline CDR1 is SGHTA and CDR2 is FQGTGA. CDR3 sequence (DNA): TGTGCCAGCAGCTTAACGGCAGGGGCTGGAAACACCATATATTTT. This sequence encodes CASSLTAGAGNTIYF.

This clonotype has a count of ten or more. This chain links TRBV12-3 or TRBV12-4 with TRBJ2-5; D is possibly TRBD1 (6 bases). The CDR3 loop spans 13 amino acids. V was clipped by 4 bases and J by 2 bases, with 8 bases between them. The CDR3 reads CASSSQGQETQYF. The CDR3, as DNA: TGTGCCAGCAGTTCCCAGGGGCAAGAGACCCAGTACTTC.

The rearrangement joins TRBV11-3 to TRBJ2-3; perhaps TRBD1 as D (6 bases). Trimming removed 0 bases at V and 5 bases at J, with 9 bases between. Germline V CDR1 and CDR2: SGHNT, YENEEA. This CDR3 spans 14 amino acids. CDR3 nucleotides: TGTGCCAGCAGCTTAGATCCAGGGGAAGATACGCAGTATTTT. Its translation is CASSLDPGEDTQYF.

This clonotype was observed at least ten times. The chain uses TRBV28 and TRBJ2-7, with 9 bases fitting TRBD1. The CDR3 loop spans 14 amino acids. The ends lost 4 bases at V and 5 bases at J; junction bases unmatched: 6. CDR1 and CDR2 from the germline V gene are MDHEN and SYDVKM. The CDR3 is CASSYRDRVHEQYF. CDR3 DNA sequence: TGTGCCAGCAGTTACCGGGACAGGGTCCACGAGCAGTACTTC.

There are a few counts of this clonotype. CDR3 DNA: TGCAGCGCCCTGGTCCTCCGGGGTGAAAAACTGTTTTTT. Translated, it gives CSALVLRGEKLFF. This rearrangement joins TRBV29-1 to TRBJ1-4, with D unclear. With 7 bases removed from V and 7 bases from J, the gap between germline ends came to 16 bases. Germline loops: CDR1 SQVTM, CDR2 ANQGSEA. The CDR3 is made up of 13 amino acids.

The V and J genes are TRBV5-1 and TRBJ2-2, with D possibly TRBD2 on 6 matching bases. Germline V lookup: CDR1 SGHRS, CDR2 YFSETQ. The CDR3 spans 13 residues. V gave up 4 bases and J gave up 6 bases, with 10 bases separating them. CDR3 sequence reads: CASSETSPGELFF. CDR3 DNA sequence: TGCGCCAGCAGCGAAACTAGCCCCGGGGAGCTGTTTTTT. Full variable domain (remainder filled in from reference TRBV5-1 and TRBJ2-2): KAGVTQTPRYLIKTRGQQVTLSCSPISGHRSVSWYQQTPGQGLQFLFEYFSETQRNKGNFPGRFSGRQFSNSRSEMNVSTLELGDSALYLCASSETSPGELFFGEGSRLTVL.

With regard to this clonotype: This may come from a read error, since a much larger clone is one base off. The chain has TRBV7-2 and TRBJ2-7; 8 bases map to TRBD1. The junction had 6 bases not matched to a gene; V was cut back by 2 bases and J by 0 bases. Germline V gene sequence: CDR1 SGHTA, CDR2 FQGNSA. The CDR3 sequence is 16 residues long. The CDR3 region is CASSLSPGGGSYEQYF. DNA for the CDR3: TGTGCCAGCAGCTTAAGTCCAGGGGGCGGCTCCTACGAGCAGTACTTC.

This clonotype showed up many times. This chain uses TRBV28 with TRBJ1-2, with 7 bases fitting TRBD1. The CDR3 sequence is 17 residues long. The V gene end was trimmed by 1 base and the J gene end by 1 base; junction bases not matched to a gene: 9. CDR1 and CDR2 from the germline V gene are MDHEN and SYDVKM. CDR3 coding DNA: TGTGCCAGCAGTTTATACGAAGGGACAGCTCTTAACTATGGCTACACCTTC. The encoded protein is CASSLYEGTALNYGYTF.

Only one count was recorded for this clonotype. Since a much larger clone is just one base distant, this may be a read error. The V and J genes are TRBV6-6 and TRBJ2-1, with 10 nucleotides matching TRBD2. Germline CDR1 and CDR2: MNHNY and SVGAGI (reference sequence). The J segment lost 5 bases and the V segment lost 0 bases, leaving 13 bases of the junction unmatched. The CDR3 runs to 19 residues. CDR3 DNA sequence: TGTGCCAGCAGTTACTCAGAGACGAAGCGGGAGGGCGGGGACAATGAGCAGTTCTTC. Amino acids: CASSYSETKREGGDNEQFF.

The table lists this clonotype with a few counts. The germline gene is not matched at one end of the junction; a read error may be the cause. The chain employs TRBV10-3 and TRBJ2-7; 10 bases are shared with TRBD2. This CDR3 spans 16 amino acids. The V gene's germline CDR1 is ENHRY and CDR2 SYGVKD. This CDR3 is CASSASRLAGSYEQYF. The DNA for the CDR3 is TGTGCCAGCAGTGCGAGCCGACTAGCGGGCTCTTACGAGCAGTACTTC.

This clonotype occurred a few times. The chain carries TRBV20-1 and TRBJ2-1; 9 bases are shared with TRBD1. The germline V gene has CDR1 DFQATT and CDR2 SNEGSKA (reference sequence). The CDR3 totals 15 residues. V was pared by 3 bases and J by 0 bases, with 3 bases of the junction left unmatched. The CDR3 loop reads CSASWGQGSYNEQFF. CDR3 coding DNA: TGCAGTGCTAGTTGGGGACAGGGCTCCTACAATGAGCAGTTCTTC.

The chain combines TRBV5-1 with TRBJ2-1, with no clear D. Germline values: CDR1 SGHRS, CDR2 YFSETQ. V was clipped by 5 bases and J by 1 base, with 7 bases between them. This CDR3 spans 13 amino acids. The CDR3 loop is CASRLDSYNEQFF. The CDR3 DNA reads TGCGCCAGCAGGCTTGATTCCTACAATGAGCAGTTCTTC.

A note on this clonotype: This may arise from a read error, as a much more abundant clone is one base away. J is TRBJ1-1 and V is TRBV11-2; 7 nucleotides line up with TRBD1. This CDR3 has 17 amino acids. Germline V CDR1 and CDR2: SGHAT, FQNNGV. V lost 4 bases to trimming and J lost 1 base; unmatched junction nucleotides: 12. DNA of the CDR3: TGTGCCAGCAGCTCAGCCAAGTTGGACAGGTCGAACACTGAAGCTTTCTTT. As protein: CASSSAKLDRSNTEAFF.

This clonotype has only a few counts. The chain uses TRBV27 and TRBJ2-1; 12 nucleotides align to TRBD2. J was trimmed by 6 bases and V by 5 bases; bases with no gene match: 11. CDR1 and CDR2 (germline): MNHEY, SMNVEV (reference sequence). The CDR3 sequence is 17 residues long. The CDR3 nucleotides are TGTGCCAGCAGTCGCCTAGCGGGAGGGTCCCCTCCCAATGAGCAGTTCTTC. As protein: CASSRLAGGSPPNEQFF.

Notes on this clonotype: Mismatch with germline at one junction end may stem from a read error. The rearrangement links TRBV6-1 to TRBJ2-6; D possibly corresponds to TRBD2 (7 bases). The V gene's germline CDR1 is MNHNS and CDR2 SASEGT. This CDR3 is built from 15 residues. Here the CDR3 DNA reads TGTGCCAGCAGTATGGGGTTTGCGGGGGCCAACGTCCCGACTTTC. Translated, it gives CASSMGFAGANVPTF.

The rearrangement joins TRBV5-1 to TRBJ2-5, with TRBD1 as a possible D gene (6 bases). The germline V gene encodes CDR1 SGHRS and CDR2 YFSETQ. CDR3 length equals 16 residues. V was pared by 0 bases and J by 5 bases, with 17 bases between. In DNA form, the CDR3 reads TGCGCCAGCAGCTTGGCCAAGATCGCAGGGGTCGAGACCCAGTACTTC. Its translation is CASSLAKIAGVETQYF. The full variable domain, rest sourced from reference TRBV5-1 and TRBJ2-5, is KAGVTQTPRYLIKTRGQQVTLSCSPISGHRSVSWYQQTPGQGLQFLFEYFSETQRNKGNFPGRFSGRQFSNSRSEMNVSTLELGDSALYLCASSLAKIAGVETQYFGPGTRLLVL.

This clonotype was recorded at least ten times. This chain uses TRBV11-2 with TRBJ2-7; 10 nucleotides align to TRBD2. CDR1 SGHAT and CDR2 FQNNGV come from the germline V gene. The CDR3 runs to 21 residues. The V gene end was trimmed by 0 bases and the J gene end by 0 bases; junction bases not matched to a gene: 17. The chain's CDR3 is CASSLDFGRTSGTGTSYEQYF. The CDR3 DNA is TGTGCCAGCAGCTTAGATTTCGGTCGTACTAGCGGGACCGGTACCTCCTACGAGCAGTACTTC.

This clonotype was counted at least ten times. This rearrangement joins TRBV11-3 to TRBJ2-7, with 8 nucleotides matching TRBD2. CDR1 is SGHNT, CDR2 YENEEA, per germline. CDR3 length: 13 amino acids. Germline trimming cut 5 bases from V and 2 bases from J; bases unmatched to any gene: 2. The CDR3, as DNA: TGTGCCAGCAGCCAAGCGGGGGCCTACGAGCAGTACTTC. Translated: CASSQAGAYEQYF. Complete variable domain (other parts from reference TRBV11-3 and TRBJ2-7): EAGVVQSPRYKIIEKKQPVAFWCNPISGHNTLYWYLQNLGQGPELLIRYENEEAVDDSQLPKDRFSAERLKGVDSTLKIQPAELGDSAVYLCASSQAGAYEQYFGPGTRLTVT.

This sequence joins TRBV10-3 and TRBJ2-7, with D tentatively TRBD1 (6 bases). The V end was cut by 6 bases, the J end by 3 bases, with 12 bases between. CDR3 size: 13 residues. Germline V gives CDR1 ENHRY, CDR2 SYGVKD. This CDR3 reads CAISAIQGYEQYF. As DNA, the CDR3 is TGTGCCATCAGCGCAATACAGGGCTACGAGCAGTACTTC.

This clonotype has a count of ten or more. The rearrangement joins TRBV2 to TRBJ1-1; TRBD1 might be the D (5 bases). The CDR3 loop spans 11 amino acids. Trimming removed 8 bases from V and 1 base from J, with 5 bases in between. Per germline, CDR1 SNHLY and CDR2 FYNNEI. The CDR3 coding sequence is TGTGCCAGCGGGGGGAACACTGAAGCTTTCTTT. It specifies CASGGNTEAFF.